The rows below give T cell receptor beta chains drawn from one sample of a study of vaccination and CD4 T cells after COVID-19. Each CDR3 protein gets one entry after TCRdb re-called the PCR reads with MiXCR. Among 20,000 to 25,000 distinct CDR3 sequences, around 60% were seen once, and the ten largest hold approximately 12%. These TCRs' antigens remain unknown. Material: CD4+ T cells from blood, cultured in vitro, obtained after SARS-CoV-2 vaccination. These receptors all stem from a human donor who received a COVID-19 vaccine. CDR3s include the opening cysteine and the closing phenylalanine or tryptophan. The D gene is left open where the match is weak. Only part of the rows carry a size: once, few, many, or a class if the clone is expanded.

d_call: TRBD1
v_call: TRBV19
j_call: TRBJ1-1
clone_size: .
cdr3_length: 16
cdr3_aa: CASSRSRDRVGTEAFF
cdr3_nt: TGTGCCAGTAGTAGAAGCCGGGACAGGGTGGGCACTGAAGCTTTCTTT

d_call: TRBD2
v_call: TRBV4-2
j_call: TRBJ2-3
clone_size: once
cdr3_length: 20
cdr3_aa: CASSQAAGTSGGAALDTQYF
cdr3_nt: TGTGCCAGCAGCCAAGCCGCCGGGACTAGCGGGGGGGCCGCCTTGGATACGCAGTATTTT

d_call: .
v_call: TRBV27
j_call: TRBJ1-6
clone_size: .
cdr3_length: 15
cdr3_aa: CASSLTGQIGSPLHF
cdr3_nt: TGTGCCAGCAGCCTGACAGGCCAAATTGGTTCACCCCTCCACTTT

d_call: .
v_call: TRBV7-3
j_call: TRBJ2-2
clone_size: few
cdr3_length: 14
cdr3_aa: CASSPETNTGELFF
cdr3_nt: TGTGCCAGCAGCCCGGAGACGAACACCGGGGAGCTGTTTTTT

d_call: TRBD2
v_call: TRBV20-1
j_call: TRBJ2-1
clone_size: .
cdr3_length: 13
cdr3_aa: CSATQWRGGEQFF
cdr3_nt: TGCAGTGCTACCCAATGGCGGGGGGGGGAGCAGTTCTTC

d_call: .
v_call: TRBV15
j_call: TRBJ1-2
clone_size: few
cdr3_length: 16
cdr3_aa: CATSRSGQLTNYGYTF
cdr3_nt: TGTGCCACCAGCAGGAGTGGGCAACTTACTAACTATGGCTACACCTTC

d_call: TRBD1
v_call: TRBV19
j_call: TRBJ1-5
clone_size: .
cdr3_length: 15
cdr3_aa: CASSGGQGGDQPQHF
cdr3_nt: TGTGCCAGTAGTGGGGGACAGGGAGGTGATCAGCCCCAGCATTTT

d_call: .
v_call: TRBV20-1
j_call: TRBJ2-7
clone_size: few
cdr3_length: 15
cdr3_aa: CSALGAMGGPYEQYF
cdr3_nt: TGCAGTGCTCTAGGAGCAATGGGGGGCCCCTACGAGCAGTACTTC

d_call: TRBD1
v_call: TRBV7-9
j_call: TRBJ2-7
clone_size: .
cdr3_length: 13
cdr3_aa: CASSYIQGSEQYF
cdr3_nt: TGTGCCAGCAGCTACATACAGGGGAGCGAGCAGTACTTC

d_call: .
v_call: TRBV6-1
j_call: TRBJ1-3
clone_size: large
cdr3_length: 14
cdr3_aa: CASSRAGSGNTIYF
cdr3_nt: TGTGCCAGCAGTCGGGCAGGGTCTGGAAACACCATATATTTT

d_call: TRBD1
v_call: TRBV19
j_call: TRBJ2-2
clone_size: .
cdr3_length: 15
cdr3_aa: CASSIFGTDTGELFF
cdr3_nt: TGTGCCAGTAGTATTTTCGGGACAGACACCGGGGAGCTGTTTTTT

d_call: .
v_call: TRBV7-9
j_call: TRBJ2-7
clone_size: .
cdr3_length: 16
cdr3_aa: CASSLAYGDITYEQYF
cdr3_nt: TGTGCCAGCAGCTTAGCGTACGGGGACATCACCTACGAGCAGTACTTC

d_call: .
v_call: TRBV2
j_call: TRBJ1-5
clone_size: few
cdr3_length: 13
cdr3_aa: CASSGDSDQPQHF
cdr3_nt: TGTGCCAGCAGTGGGGACTCGGATCAGCCCCAGCATTTT

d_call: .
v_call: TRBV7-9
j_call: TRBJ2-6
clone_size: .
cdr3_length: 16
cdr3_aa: CASSLGRGGGANVLTF
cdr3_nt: TGTGCCAGCAGCTTAGGTAGGGGTGGTGGGGCCAACGTCCTGACTTTC

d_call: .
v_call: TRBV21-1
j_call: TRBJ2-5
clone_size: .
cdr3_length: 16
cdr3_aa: CASSIGKGQRQETQYF
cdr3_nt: TGTGCCAGCAGCATAGGTAAGGGACAAAGACAAGAGACCCAGTACTTC

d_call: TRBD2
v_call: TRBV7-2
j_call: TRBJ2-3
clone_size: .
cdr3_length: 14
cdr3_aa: CASLSGLGTDTQYF
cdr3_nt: TGTGCCAGCCTCTCGGGACTAGGGACAGATACGCAGTATTTT

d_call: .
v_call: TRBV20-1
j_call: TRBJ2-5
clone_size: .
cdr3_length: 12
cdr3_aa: CSARDSGETQYF
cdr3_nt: TGCAGTGCTAGAGATTCGGGGGAGACCCAGTACTTC

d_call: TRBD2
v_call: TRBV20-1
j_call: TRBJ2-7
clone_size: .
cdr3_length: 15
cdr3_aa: CSARDSAGGSYEQYF
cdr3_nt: TGCAGTGCTAGAGATAGCGCGGGGGGTTCCTACGAGCAGTACTTC

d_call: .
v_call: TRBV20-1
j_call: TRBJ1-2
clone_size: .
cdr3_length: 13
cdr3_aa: CSARVGGIYGYTF
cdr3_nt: TGCAGTGCTAGAGTCGGCGGGATCTATGGCTACACCTTC

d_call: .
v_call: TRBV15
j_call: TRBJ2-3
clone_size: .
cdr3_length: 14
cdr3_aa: CATSRDLPEDTQYF
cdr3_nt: TGTGCCACCAGCAGAGATCTGCCGGAAGATACGCAGTATTTT

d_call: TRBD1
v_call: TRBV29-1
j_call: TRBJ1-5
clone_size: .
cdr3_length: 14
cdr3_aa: CSIGAGTANQPQHF
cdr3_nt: TGCAGCATTGGGGCGGGGACAGCAAATCAGCCCCAGCATTTT

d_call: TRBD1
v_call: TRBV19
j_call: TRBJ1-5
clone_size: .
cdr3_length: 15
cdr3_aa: CASSIEDRGSQPQHF
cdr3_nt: TGTGCCAGTAGTATTGAGGACAGGGGATCTCAGCCCCAGCATTTT

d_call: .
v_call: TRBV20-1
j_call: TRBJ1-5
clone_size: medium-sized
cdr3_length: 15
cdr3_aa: CSAGGAGIGVQPQHF
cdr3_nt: TGCAGTGCAGGCGGGGCAGGGATAGGTGTTCAGCCCCAGCATTTT

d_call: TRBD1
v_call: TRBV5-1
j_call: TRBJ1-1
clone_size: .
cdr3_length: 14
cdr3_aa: CASSWTGMNTEAFF
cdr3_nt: TGCGCCAGCAGCTGGACAGGAATGAACACTGAAGCTTTCTTT

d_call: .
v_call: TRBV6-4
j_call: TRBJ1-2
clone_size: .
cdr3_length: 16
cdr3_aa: CASSDPTYTGNYGYTF
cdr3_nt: TGTGCCAGCAGTGACCCTACCTATACAGGGAACTATGGCTACACCTTC

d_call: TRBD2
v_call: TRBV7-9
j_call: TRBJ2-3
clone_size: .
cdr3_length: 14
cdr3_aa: CASRLAGGPDMQYF
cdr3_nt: TGTGCCAGCAGGCTAGCGGGGGGGCCTGATATGCAGTATTTT

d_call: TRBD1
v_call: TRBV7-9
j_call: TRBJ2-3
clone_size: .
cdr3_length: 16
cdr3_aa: CASSPRQGRSTDTQYF
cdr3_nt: TGTGCCAGCAGCCCTCGACAGGGCCGGAGCACAGATACGCAGTATTTT

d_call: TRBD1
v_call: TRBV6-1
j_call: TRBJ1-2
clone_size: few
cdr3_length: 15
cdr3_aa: CASSARQGARYGYTF
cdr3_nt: TGTGCCAGCAGTGCACGACAGGGAGCAAGGTATGGCTACACCTTC

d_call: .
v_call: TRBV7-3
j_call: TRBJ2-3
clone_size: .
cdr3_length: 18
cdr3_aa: CASSLTGSVGLLGDTQYF
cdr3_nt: TGTGCCAGCAGCTTAACCGGAAGTGTAGGACTCCTGGGAGATACGCAGTATTTT

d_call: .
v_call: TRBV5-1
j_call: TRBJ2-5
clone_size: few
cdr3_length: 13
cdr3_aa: CASSDYASETQYF
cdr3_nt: TGCGCCAGCAGCGACTACGCTTCCGAGACCCAGTACTTC

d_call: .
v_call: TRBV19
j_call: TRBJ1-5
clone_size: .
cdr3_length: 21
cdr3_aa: CASSSMRPGRGRRESNQPQHF
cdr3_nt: TGTGCCAGTAGTTCGATGCGCCCCGGGAGGGGCAGAAGGGAAAGCAATCAGCCCCAGCATTTT

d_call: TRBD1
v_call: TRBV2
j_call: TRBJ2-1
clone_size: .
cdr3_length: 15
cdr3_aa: CASSERQGFYNEQFF
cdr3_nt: TGTGCCAGCAGTGAAAGACAGGGTTTCTACAATGAGCAGTTCTTC

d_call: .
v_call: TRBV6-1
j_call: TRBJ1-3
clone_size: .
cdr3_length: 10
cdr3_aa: CAISVWDPYF
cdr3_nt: TGTGCCATCAGTGTATGGGACCCCTATTTT

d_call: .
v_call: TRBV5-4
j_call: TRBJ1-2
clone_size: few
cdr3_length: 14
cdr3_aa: CASSHPLGEPGYTF
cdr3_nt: TGTGCCAGCAGCCATCCTCTGGGGGAGCCGGGCTACACCTTC

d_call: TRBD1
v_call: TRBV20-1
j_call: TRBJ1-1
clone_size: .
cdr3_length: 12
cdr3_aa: CSAPDRGTEAFF
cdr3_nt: TGCAGTGCCCCGGACAGGGGCACTGAAGCTTTCTTT

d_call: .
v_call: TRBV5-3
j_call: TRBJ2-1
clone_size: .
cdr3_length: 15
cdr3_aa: CASTSRRHSYNEQFF
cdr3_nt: TGTGCCAGCACGTCCCGGCGCCACTCCTACAATGAGCAGTTCTTC

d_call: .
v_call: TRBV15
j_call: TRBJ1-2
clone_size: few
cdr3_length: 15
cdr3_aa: CATLAQTASDYGYTF
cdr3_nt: TGTGCCACCTTGGCTCAAACAGCGTCCGACTATGGCTACACCTTC

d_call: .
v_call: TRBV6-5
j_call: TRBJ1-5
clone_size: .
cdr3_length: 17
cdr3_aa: CASSYSKGGFSNQPQHF
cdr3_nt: TGTGCCAGCAGTTACTCAAAGGGAGGGTTCAGCAATCAGCCCCAGCATTTT

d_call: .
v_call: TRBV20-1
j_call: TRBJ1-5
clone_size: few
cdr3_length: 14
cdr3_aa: CSASGGIGNQPQHF
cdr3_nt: TGCAGTGCTAGTGGGGGGATTGGCAATCAGCCCCAGCATTTT

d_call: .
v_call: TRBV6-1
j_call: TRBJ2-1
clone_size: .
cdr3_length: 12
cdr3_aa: CASSVAPLGQFF
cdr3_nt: TGTGCCAGCAGTGTAGCCCCCCTTGGGCAGTTCTTC

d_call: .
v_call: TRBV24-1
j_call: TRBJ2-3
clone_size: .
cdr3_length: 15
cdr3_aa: CATSDLTDFPDTQYF
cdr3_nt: TGTGCCACCAGTGATCTAACGGACTTTCCAGATACGCAGTATTTT

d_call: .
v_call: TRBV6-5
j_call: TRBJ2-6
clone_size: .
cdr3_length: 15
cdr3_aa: CASSYSVSGANVLTF
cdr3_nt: TGTGCCAGCAGTTATTCGGTCTCTGGGGCCAACGTCCTGACTTTC

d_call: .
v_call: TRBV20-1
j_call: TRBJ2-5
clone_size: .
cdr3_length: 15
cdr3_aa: CSARDQLQPLWTQYF
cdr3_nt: TGCAGTGCTAGAGATCAGCTACAGCCGCTTTGGACCCAGTACTTC

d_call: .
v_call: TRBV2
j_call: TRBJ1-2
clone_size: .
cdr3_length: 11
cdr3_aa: CASDPPRVISF
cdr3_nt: TGTGCCAGCGACCCGCCGAGGGTCATCAGCTTC

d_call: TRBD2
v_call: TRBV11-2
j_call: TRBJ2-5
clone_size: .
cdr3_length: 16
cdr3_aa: CASSSGTSGGQETQYF
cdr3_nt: TGTGCCAGCAGCTCCGGGACTAGCGGGGGCCAAGAGACCCAGTACTTC

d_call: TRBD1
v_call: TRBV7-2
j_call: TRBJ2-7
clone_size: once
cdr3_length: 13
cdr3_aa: CASSFNRGREQYF
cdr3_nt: TGTGCCAGCAGCTTTAACAGGGGGCGCGAGCAGTACTTC

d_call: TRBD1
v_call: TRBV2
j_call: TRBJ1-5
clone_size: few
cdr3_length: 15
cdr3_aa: CASRTDRGSNQPQHF
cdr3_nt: TGTGCCAGCAGAACGGACAGGGGAAGCAATCAGCCCCAGCATTTT

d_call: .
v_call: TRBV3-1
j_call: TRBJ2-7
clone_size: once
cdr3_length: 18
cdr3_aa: CASSQDRFGGAQTYEQYF
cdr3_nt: TGTGCCAGCAGCCAAGATCGGTTTGGGGGGGCTCAAACCTACGAGCAGTACTTC

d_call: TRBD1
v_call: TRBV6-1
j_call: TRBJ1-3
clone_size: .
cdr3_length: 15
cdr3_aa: CAIRGGQNTGNTIYF
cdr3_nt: TGTGCCATCAGAGGGGGACAGAACACTGGAAACACCATATATTTT